What follows describes a single TCR beta chain. The data were taken from a study of cytomegalovirus exposure and HLA in healthy donors. Trimming removed 1 base at V and 8 bases at J, with 26 bases between. Per germline, CDR1 GTSNPN and CDR2 SVGIG (reference sequence). This CDR3 contains 18 residues. PCR primers comprised 60 Vbeta and 13 Jbeta primers. Generated by immunoSEQ multiplex PCR, the TCRdb table keeps only in-frame clones and is missing some. In total, the table holds fewer than 150,000 clones. This clonotype originated in a man aged 18 to 30 in good health and CMV-seronegative. This rearrangement joins TRBV30 to TRBJ2-2; D possibly corresponds to TRBD1 (5 bases). The material sequenced was PBMCs. CDR3 loop: CAWSETVFGLSSKGELFF. The DNA for the CDR3 is TGTGCCTGGAGTGAGACAGTTTTTGGTCTGTCGAGTAAGGGGGAGCTGTTTTTT.